Below are 10 T cell receptor beta chains sequenced from a single sample in a study of CD8+CD57+ T cells in acquired aplastic anemia (dated by TCRdb to 2016 to 2019). Instrument on record: Illumina HiSeq 2000. Profiling of TCR beta VDJ combinations and CDR3 sequences used genomic DNA as the template. TCRdb trimmed the raw reads at Q25, called clones with MiXCR and kept productive beta chains. Under each unique CDR3 protein, matching rows form one entry showing the most common genes and DNA. Recorded for this sample are 160,000 or so distinct CDR3 sequences; about 45% of them occurred a single time. Roughly 1.1% of the sample belongs to the ten largest clones. Expansion of CD8+CD57+ cells had been shown by flow cytometry in the patients chosen for sequencing. Specimen: sorted CD4+, CD8+, or CD8+CD57+ T cells (not recorded which) from PBMCs. Receptors were obtained from a human donor with aplastic anemia.

Worth noting for this clonotype: A read error may explain this, as a much larger clone is one base away. The rearrangement links TRBV5-4 to TRBJ1-1; D may be TRBD1 (6 bases). This CDR3 is 14 amino acids long. The V gene's germline CDR1 is SGHNT and CDR2 YYREEE (reference sequence). In nucleotides, the CDR3 is TGTGCCAGAAGCTTGGGGGCCCTGAACACTGAAGCTTTCTTT. Residues: CARSLGALNTEAFF.

This clonotype has ten or more counts. The chain combines TRBV7-3 with TRBJ2-2; D may be TRBD2 (6 bases). The germline gives CDR1 SGHTA, CDR2 FQGTGA. The CDR3 loop spans 14 amino acids. Trimming left V 8 bases short and J 1 base short, with 11 bases between. The CDR3 sequence: CASGLAMNTGELFF. The CDR3 nucleotides are TGTGCCAGCGGGCTAGCGATGAACACCGGGGAGCTGTTTTTT.

This clonotype occurred many times. The rearrangement joins TRBV7-3 to TRBJ2-3; TRBD2 is a possible D gene (6 bases). Germline-derived CDR1 and CDR2 are SGHTA and FQGTGA. The V gene lost 5 bases and the J gene lost 5 bases, with 17 bases spanning the gap. The CDR3 contains 15 residues. The CDR3 loop reads CASSLRGGAGDTQYF. CDR3 coding DNA: TGTGCCAGCAGCCTACGGGGCGGGGCGGGAGATACGCAGTATTTT.

V gene TRBV19 combines with J gene TRBJ2-2, with D maybe TRBD2 (5 bases). The CDR3 has 14 amino acids. Germline assignment: CDR1 LNHDA and CDR2 SQIVND (reference sequence). With 0 bases removed from V and 6 bases from J, the gap between germline ends came to 8 bases. The CDR3 DNA reads as TGTGCCAGTAGTATAGACAGGAGGTCCGGGGAGCTGTTTTTT. Translation gives CASSIDRRSGELFF. Looking up the rest from reference TRBV19 and TRBJ2-2 gives the full variable domain: DGGITQSPKYLFRKEGQNVTLSCEQNLNHDAMYWYRQDPGQGLRLIYYSQIVNDFQKGDIAEGYSVSREKKESFPLTVTSAQKNPTAFYLCASSIDRRSGELFFGEGSRLTVL.

This clonotype was seen ten or more times. The V call is TRBV14, the J call TRBJ1-1; TRBD1 matches 8 bases. J gave up 4 bases and V 4 bases, and 5 bases lay outside the gene matches. Germline CDR1 and CDR2: SGHDN and FVKESK. The CDR3 is 14 amino acids. As DNA, the CDR3 is TGTGCCAGCAGCCTACAGGGGGGCGTCACTGAAGCTTTCTTT. It specifies CASSLQGGVTEAFF.

This clonotype was seen repeatedly, ten times or more. The chain recombines TRBV6-5 with TRBJ2-1, with 7 bases fitting TRBD2. V was clipped by 5 bases and J by 9 bases; unmatched bases: 10. Germline V gives CDR1 MNHEY, CDR2 SVGAGI. The CDR3 is made up of 14 amino acids. The CDR3 loop reads CASSLGTGGIEQFF. In DNA form, the CDR3 reads TGTGCCAGCAGTCTCGGGACGGGAGGAATTGAGCAGTTCTTC.

The genes are TRBV10-3 and TRBJ2-6; D remains unclear. The germline V gene encodes CDR1 ENHRY and CDR2 SYGVKD. V was shortened by 3 bases and J by 0 bases, with 9 bases between the two germline ends. This CDR3 has 16 amino acids. The DNA of the CDR3 is TGTGCCATCAGTGACCCGGCGGTCTCTGGGGCCAACGTCCTGACTTTC. This codes for CAISDPAVSGANVLTF.

This clonotype was counted at least ten times. The rearrangement links TRBV5-6 to TRBJ2-3; the D is unclear. With 6 bases removed from V and 0 bases from J, the gap between germline ends came to 8 bases. Germline values: CDR1 SGHDT, CDR2 YYEEEE. There are 13 residues in the CDR3. In DNA, the CDR3 is TGTGCCAGCAAGATGTACAGCACAGATACGCAGTATTTT. This encodes CASKMYSTDTQYF.

The chain recombines TRBV24-1 with TRBJ1-2, with 9 bases matching TRBD1. Trimming removed 5 bases from V and 5 bases from J; junction bases left unmatched: 8. Looked up from germline, CDR1 is KGHDR and CDR2 is SFDVKD. The CDR3 runs to 15 residues. CDR3 residues: CATSGFRTGEYGYTF. The DNA of the CDR3 is TGTGCCACCAGTGGGTTTAGGACAGGGGAATATGGCTACACCTTC.

This clonotype was detected ten times or more. The chain carries TRBV7-2 and TRBJ2-5, with D perhaps being TRBD1 or TRBD2 (5 bases each). Per germline, CDR1 SGHTA and CDR2 FQGNSA. Trimming cost V 5 bases and J 5 bases, with 21 bases left between them. This CDR3 comprises 16 residues. In nucleotides, the CDR3 is TGTGCCAGCAGCACAGCCGGGACCCACCTCGGGGAGACCCAGTACTTC. Translated: CASSTAGTHLGETQYF.